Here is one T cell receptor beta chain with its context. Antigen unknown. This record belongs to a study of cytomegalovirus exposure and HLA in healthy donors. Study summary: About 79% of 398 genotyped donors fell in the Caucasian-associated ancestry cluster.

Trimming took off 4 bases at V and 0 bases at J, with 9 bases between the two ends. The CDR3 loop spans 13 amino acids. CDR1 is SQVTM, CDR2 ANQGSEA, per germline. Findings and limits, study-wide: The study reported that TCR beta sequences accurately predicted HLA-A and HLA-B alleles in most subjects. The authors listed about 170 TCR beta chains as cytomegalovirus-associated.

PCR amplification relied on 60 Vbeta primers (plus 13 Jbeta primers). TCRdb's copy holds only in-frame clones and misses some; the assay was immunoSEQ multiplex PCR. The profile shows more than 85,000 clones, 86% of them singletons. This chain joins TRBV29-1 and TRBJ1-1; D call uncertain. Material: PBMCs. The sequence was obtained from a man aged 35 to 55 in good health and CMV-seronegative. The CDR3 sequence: CSVVNRLNTEAFF. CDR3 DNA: TGCAGCGTTGTAAACAGACTGAACACTGAAGCTTTCTTT.